This T cell receptor beta chain was documented in a study of OX40 agonist ivuxolimab in advanced cancers. Turning to the study itself: Participants, around 80% male, averaged roughly 60 years of age, ranging from about 23 to 90.

The CDR3 sequence is 13 residues long. Germline V gene sequence: CDR1 MDHEN, CDR2 SYDVKM. Trimming stripped 6 bases from V and 4 bases from J, with 12 bases between. Profiling relied on immunoSEQ multiplex PCR, and the TCRdb table lists in-frame clones only, not all of them. The sample has some 64,000 clones; 91% are singletons. This specimen was CD4+ or CD8+ T cells sorted from blood, taken in a trial of the OX40 agonist ivuxolimab. The V gene is TRBV28, the J gene TRBJ1-2; unclear D gene. The TCR originated in an adult with an advanced solid tumor such as melanoma, head and neck, liver or kidney cancer. The CDR3 region has the DNA TGTGCCAGCAGCTCCGGACGGTTCTATGGCTACACCTTC. Protein: CASSSGRFYGYTF.